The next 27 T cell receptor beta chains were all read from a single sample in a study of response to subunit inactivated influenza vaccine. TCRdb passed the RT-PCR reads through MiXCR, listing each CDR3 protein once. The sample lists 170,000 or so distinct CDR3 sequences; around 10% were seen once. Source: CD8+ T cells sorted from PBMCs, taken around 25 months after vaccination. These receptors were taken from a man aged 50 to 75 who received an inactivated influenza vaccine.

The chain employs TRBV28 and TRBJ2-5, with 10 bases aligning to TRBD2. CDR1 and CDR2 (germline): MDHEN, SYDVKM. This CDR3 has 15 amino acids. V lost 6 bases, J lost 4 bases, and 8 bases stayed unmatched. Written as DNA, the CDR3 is TGTGCCAGCAGAACAACACTAGCGGGGACAGAGACCCAGTACTTC. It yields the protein CASRTTLAGTETQYF.

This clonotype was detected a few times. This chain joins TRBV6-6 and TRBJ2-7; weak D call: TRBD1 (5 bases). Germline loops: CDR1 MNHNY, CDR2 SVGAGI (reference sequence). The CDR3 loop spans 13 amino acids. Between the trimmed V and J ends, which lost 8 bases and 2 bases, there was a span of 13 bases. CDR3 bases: TGTGCCAGCTCAGGAAAGGGGACCTACGAGCAGTACTTC. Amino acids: CASSGKGTYEQYF.

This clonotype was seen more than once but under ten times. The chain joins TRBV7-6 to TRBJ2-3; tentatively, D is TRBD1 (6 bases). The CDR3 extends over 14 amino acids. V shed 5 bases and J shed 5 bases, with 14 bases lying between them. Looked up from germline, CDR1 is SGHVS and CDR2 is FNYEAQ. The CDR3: CASSDPTGQDTQYF. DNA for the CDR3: TGTGCCAGCAGCGATCCAACAGGGCAAGATACGCAGTATTTT.

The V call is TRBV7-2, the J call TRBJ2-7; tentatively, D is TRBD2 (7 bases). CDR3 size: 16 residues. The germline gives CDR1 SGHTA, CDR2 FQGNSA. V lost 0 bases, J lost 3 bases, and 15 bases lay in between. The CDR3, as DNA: TGTGCCAGCAGCTTAGCGGGGAGGGGGATTGTCTACGAGCAGTACTTC. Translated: CASSLAGRGIVYEQYF.

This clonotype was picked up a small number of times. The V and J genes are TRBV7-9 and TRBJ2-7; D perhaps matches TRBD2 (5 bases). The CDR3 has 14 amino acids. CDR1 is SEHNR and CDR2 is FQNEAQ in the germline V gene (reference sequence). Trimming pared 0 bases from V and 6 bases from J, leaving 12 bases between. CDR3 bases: TGTGCCAGCAGCTTAGCGGGTCGTGGAGGCGAGCAGTACTTC. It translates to CASSLAGRGGEQYF.

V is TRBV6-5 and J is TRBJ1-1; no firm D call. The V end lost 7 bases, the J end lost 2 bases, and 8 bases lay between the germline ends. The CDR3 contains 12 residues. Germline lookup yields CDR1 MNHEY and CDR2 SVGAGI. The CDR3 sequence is CASKQVNTEAFF. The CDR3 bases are TGTGCCAGCAAGCAGGTCAACACTGAAGCTTTCTTT.

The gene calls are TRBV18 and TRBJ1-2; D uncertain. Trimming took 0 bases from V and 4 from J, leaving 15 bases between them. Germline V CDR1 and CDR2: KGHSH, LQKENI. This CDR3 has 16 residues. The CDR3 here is CASSPPWREETYGYTF. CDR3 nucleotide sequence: TGTGCCAGCTCACCACCTTGGAGGGAAGAAACCTATGGCTACACCTTC.

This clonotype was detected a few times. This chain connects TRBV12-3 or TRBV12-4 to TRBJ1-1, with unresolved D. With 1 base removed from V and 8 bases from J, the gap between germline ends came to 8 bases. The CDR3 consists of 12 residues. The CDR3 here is CASSLVGPEAFF. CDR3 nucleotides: TGTGCCAGCAGTTTAGTTGGACCGGAAGCTTTCTTT.

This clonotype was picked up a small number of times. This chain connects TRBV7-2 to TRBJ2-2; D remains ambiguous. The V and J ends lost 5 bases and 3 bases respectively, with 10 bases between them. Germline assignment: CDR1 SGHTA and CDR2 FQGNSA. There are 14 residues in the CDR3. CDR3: CASSPGPYTGELFF. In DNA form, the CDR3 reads TGTGCCAGCAGCCCGGGCCCATACACCGGGGAGCTGTTTTTT.

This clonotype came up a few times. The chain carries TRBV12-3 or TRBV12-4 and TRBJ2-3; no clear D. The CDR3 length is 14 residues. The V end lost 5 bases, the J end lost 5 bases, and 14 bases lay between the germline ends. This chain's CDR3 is CASSALGVRDTQYF. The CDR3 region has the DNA TGTGCCAGCAGTGCTCTCGGAGTACGAGATACGCAGTATTTT.

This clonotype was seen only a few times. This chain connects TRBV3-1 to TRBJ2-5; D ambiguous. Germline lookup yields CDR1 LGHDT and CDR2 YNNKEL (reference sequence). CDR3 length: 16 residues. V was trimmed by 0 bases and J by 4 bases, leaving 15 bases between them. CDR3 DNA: TGTGCCAGCAGCCAAGATCCTGCACAGACCCTAGAGACCCAGTACTTC. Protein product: CASSQDPAQTLETQYF.

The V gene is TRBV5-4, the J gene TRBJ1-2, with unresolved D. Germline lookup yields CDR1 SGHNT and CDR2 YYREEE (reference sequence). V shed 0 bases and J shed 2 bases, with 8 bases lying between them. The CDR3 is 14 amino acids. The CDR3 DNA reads TGTGCCAGCAGCTTGGTGTCTGGAAACTATGGCTACACCTTC. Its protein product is CASSLVSGNYGYTF. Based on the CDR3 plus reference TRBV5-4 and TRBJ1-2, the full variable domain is ETGVTQSPTHLIKTRGQQVTLRCSSQSGHNTVSWYQQALGQGPQFIFQYYREEENGRGNFPPRFSGLQFPNYSSELNVNALELDDSALYLCASSLVSGNYGYTFGSGTRLTVV.

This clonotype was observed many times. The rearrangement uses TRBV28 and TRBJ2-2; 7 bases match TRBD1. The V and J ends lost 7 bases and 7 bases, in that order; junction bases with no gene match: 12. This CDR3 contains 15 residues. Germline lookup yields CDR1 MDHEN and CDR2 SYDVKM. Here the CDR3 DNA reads TGTGCCAGCAAGACAGACAGGGACAGAAACGGGGAGCTGTTTTTT. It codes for CASKTDRDRNGELFF.

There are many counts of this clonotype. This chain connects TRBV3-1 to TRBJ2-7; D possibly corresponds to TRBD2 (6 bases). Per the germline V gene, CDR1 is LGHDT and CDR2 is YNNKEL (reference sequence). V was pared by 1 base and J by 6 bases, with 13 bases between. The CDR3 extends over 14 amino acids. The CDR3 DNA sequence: TGTGCCAGCAGCCAAGTCGGGGGATTGAGCGAGCAGTACTTC. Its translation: CASSQVGGLSEQYF.

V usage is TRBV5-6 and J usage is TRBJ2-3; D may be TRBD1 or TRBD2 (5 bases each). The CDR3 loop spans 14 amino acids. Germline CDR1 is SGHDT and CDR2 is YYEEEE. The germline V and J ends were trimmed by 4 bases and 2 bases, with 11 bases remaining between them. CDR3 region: CASSGRGFTDTQYF. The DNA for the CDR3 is TGTGCCAGCAGCGGCCGGGGCTTCACAGATACGCAGTATTTT.

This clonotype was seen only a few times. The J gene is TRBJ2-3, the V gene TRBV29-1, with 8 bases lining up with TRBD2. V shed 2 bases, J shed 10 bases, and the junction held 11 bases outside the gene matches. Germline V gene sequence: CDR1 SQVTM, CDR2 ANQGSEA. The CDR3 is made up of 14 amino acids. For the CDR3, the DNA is TGCAGCGTTGAATCCGGGAGGGCACAGTGGCCGCAGTATTTT. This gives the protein CSVESGRAQWPQYF.

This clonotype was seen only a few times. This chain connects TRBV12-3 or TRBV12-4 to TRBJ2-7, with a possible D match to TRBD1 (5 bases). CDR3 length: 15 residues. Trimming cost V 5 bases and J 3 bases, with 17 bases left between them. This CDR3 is CASSPSIFRGYEQYF. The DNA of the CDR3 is TGTGCCAGCAGTCCATCGATCTTTAGGGGCTACGAGCAGTACTTC.

In nucleotides, the CDR3 is TGTGCCAGCAGCTTAGAAGCAGCGAACACTGAAGCTTTCTTT. Its translation: CASSLEAANTEAFF. V gene TRBV7-2 combines with J gene TRBJ1-1; D remains unclear. The CDR3 has 14 amino acids. Trimming cost V 1 base and J 1 base, with 7 bases left between them. Germline assignment: CDR1 SGHTA and CDR2 FQGNSA.

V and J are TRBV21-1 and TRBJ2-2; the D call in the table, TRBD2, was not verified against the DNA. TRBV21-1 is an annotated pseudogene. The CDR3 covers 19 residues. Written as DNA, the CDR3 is TGTGCCAGCAGCTCCCGGGGGACTAGCGGGAGTCCGGACACCGGGGAGCTGTTTTTT. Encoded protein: CASSSRGTSGSPDTGELFF.

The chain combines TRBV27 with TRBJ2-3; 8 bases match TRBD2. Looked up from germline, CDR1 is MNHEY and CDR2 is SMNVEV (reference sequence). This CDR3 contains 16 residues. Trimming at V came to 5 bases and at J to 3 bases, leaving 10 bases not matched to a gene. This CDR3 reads CASSAYSGIGTDTQYF. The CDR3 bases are TGTGCCAGCAGTGCCTATAGCGGGATTGGAACAGATACGCAGTATTTT.

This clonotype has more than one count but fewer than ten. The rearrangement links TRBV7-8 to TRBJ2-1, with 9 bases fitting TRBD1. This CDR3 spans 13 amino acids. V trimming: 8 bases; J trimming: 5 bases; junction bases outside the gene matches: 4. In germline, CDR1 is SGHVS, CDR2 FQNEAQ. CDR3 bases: TGTGCCAGCGGGACAGGGTTTAACAATGAGCAGTTCTTC. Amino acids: CASGTGFNNEQFF.

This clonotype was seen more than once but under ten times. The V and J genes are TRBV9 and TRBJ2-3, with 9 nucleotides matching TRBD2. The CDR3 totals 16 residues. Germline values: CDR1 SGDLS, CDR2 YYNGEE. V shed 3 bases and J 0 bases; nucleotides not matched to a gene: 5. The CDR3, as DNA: TGTGCCAGCAGCGGTAGACTAGCGGTCAGCACAGATACGCAGTATTTT. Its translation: CASSGRLAVSTDTQYF.

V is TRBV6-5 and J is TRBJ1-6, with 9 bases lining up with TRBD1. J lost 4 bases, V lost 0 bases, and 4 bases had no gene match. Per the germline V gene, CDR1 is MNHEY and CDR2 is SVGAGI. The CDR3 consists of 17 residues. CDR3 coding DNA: TGTGCCAGCAGTTACTCTCCGGGACAGGGTTATAATTCACCCCTCCACTTT. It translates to CASSYSPGQGYNSPLHF.

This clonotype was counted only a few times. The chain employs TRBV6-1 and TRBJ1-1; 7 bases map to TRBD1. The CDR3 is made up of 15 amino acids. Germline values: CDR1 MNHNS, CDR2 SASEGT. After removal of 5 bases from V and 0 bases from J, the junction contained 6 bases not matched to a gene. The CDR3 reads CASSPPGQMNTEAFF. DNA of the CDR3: TGTGCCAGCAGTCCCCCGGGACAGATGAACACTGAAGCTTTCTTT.

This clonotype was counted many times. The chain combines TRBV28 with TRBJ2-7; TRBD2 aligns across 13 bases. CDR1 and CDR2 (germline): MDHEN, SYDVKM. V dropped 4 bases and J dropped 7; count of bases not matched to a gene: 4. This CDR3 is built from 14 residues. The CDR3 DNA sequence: TGTGCCAGCAGTTACACTAGCGGGGGGGCGGAGCAGTACTTC. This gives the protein CASSYTSGGAEQYF. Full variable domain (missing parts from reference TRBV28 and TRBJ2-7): DVKVTQSSRYLVKRTGEKVFLECVQDMDHENMFWYRQDPGLGLRLIYFSYDVKMKEKGDIPEGYSVSREKKERFSLILESASTNQTSMYLCASSYTSGGAEQYFGPGTRLTVT.

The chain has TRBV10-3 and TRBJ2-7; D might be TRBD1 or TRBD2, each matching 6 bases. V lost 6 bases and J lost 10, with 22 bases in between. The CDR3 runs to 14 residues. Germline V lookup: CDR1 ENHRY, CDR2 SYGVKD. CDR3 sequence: CAISPPGARLNQYF. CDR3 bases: TGTGCCATCAGCCCCCCGGGGGCACGCCTAAACCAGTACTTC.

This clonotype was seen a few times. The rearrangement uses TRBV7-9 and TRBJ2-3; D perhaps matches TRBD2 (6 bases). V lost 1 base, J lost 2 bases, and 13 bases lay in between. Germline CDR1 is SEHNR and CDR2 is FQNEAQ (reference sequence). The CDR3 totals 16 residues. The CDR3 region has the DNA TGTGCCAGCAGCTTAGTGGCGGGGATTTTCACAGATACGCAGTATTTT. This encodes CASSLVAGIFTDTQYF.